One and the same sample provided the 10 T cell receptor beta chains below, sequenced in a study of blood T cell repertoires in COVID-19. This table comes from immunoSEQ multiplex PCR, and its TCRdb copy is limited to in-frame clones, with some not included. The repertoire consists of roughly 480,000 clones, with roughly nine tenths occurring once and the leading ten covering roughly 0.92%. The sample taken for sequencing was peripheral blood. The receptors come from a man younger than 35 with COVID-19, enrolled during active disease.

Note on this clone: The junction shows a germline mismatch at one end, possibly a read error. The chain carries TRBV3-1 (or the pseudogene TRBV3-2) and TRBJ1-2, with 10 bases lining up with TRBD1. The CDR3 totals 12 residues. Germline CDR1 LGHDT, CDR2 YNNKEL (reference sequence). This CDR3 is CASRDRDRGLAF. Written as DNA, the CDR3 is TGTGCCAGCAGAGACCGGGACAGGGGTCTTGCCTTC.

This rearrangement joins TRBV3-1 (or the pseudogene TRBV3-2) to TRBJ2-3; 8 nucleotides agree with TRBD2. Germline-derived CDR1 and CDR2 are LGHDT and YNNKEL (reference sequence). CDR3 length equals 18 residues. The trim removed 0 bases at V and 4 bases at J, leaving 12 bases unmatched. As DNA, the CDR3 is TGTGCCAGCAGCCAAGACCCCCGCGGGGGGCCTCCTTCAGATACGCAGTATTTT. It specifies CASSQDPRGGPPSDTQYF.

The chain links TRBV2 to TRBJ1-2; 7 nucleotides align to TRBD1. From germline, CDR1 is SNHLY and CDR2 FYNNEI. The CDR3 length is 14 residues. Germline trimming cut 10 bases from V and 4 bases from J; bases unmatched to any gene: 12. The chain's CDR3 is CATQQGPEGYGYTF. CDR3 coding DNA: TGTGCCACCCAACAGGGGCCGGAGGGCTATGGCTACACCTTC.

The gene calls are TRBV28 and TRBJ1-4; 9 nucleotides agree with TRBD1. After removal of 5 bases from V and 7 bases from J, the junction contained 14 bases not matched to a gene. Germline V gene data show CDR1 as MDHEN and CDR2 as SYDVKM. The CDR3 runs 17 residues. The CDR3 region is CASSPFLYRGQVEKLFF. In DNA form, the CDR3 reads TGTGCCAGCAGTCCCTTTCTATACAGGGGGCAAGTTGAAAAACTGTTTTTT.

The rearrangement joins TRBV12-3 or TRBV12-4 to TRBJ2-7, with a tentative D call TRBD1 (5 bases). V was pared by 6 bases and J by 3 bases, with 12 bases between. This CDR3 spans 13 amino acids. The CDR3 DNA reads as TGTGCCAGCAGGTTTGACAGCCACTACGAGCAGTACTTC. Its protein product is CASRFDSHYEQYF.

The V and J genes are TRBV11-2 and TRBJ2-1; no clear D gene. CDR1 is SGHAT, CDR2 FQNNGV, per germline. The CDR3 totals 12 residues. Trimming removed 0 bases from V and 7 bases from J, with 4 bases in between. The CDR3 DNA is TGTGCCAGCAGCTTAGATCAAAATGAGCAGTTCTTC. Translating gives CASSLDQNEQFF.

This chain joins TRBV6-6 and TRBJ1-1; D is ambiguous. CDR3 length: 14 residues. Germline-derived CDR1 and CDR2 are MNHNY and SVGAGI (reference sequence). V was trimmed by 4 bases and J by 0 bases, leaving 9 bases between them. The CDR3 spells CASSSGGLNTEAFF. CDR3 in DNA: TGTGCCAGCAGTTCCGGAGGACTGAACACTGAAGCTTTCTTT.

This clone appeared once. The J gene is TRBJ2-1, the V gene TRBV7-9; D might be TRBD1 (5 bases). Trimming pared 6 bases from V and 0 bases from J, leaving 12 bases between. Germline CDR1 is SEHNR and CDR2 is FQNEAQ (reference sequence). This CDR3 has 15 amino acids. CDR3 in DNA: TGTGCCAGCAGTCACAGGTTTTACTCCTACAATGAGCAGTTCTTC. Translating gives CASSHRFYSYNEQFF.

V and J are TRBV4-1 and TRBJ2-2; tentative D call: TRBD1 (6 bases). Germline V gene lookup returns CDR1 MGHRA and CDR2 YSYEKL. Trimming removed 1 base at V and 5 bases at J, with 8 bases between. This CDR3 has 14 residues. CDR3 residues: CASSQVGATGELFF. The CDR3, as DNA: TGCGCCAGCAGCCAAGTGGGGGCAACCGGGGAGCTGTTTTTT.

In this sample, this clone turned up once. This rearrangement joins TRBV2 to TRBJ2-1; 9 nucleotides match TRBD1. Germline CDR1 is SNHLY and CDR2 is FYNNEI. After removal of 6 bases from V and 2 bases from J, the junction contained 5 bases not matched to a gene. This CDR3 spans 15 amino acids. The CDR3 region has the DNA TGTGCCAGCAGATACGGACAGGGGACCTACAATGAGCAGTTCTTC. Translating gives CASRYGQGTYNEQFF.